The 32 T cell receptor beta chains listed next were all sequenced from one sample in a study of blood T cell repertoires in COVID-19. Assay: immunoSEQ multiplex PCR; the TCRdb copy retains only in-frame clones and omits some. The sample holds a few hundred thousand clones, around 90% seen once. Sequenced material: peripheral blood. The receptors derive from a man aged 18 to 30 with COVID-19, enrolled during active disease.

This clone was detected only a few times. The same CDR3 also results from other DNA sequences found in this sample. The chain is built from TRBV9 and TRBJ1-2; D may be TRBD1 (5 bases). Trimming cost V 0 bases and J 8 bases, with 11 bases left between them. Germline-derived CDR1 and CDR2 are SGDLS and YYNGEE. The CDR3 sequence is 13 residues long. The CDR3 region has the DNA TGTGCCAGCAGCGTAGGGCAGGGAGGAGGCTACACCTTC. Protein sequence: CASSVGQGGGYTF.

CDR3 in DNA: TGTGCCACCAGTGATTACCAGGGGTCCGGTGAGCAGTTCTTC. Its translation is CATSDYQGSGEQFF. The V and J genes are TRBV24-1 and TRBJ2-1, with D perhaps TRBD1 (6 bases). V was trimmed by 2 bases and J by 9 bases, leaving 13 bases between them. This CDR3 has 14 residues. Germline V gene data show CDR1 as KGHDR and CDR2 as SFDVKD.

This chain connects TRBV2 to TRBJ1-6; D unclear. Trimming removed 6 bases from V and 7 bases from J, with 13 bases in between. Germline CDR1 SNHLY, CDR2 FYNNEI. The CDR3 spans 14 residues. CDR3 in DNA: TGTGCCAGCAGACCGGGAAGGAGGAATTCACCCCTCCACTTT. Amino acid sequence: CASRPGRRNSPLHF.

The rearrangement joins TRBV2 to TRBJ2-7; the match to TRBD1 covers 9 bases. The V and J ends lost 3 bases and 3 bases, in that order; junction bases with no gene match: 9. CDR3 length equals 16 residues. CDR1 and CDR2 from the germline V gene are SNHLY and FYNNEI. The CDR3 bases are TGTGCCAGCAGTGAGGACAGGGGATTGGGGTACTACGAGCAGTACTTC. Its protein product is CASSEDRGLGYYEQYF.

The chain combines TRBV5-4 with TRBJ2-5, with 8 positions matching TRBD1. Unmatched junction bases numbered 1, after V lost 2 bases and J lost 1 base. Germline V gene lookup returns CDR1 SGHNT and CDR2 YYREEE (reference sequence). This CDR3 has 14 residues. DNA of the CDR3: TGTGCCAGCAGCTTTGACAGGGGCCAAGAGACCCAGTACTTC. It is translated as CASSFDRGQETQYF.

The chain has TRBV19 and TRBJ2-7, with D hard to call. The CDR3 loop spans 12 amino acids. V was trimmed by 3 bases and J by 5 bases, leaving 8 bases between them. Germline assignment: CDR1 LNHDA and CDR2 SQIVND (reference sequence). The CDR3 region has the DNA TGTGCCAGTAGTATCGAGGCGAACGAGCAGTACTTC. Translation: CASSIEANEQYF.

The J gene is TRBJ2-1, the V gene TRBV7-2; 10 bases match TRBD2. The CDR3 runs 14 residues. The junction had 4 bases not matched to a gene; V was cut back by 6 bases and J by 5 bases. CDR1 and CDR2 (germline): SGHTA, FQGNSA. CDR3 amino acids: CASRRTSGNNEQFF. The CDR3 DNA reads TGTGCCAGCAGACGGACTAGCGGCAACAATGAGCAGTTCTTC.

The chain joins TRBV6-5 to TRBJ2-7, with a possible D match to TRBD2 (5 bases). CDR1 and CDR2 (germline): MNHEY, SVGAGI. V lost 7 bases, J lost 4 bases, and 14 bases lay in between. There are 13 residues in the CDR3. The CDR3 loop is CASTNGRGYEQYF. The DNA of the CDR3 is TGTGCCAGCACGAACGGACGGGGATACGAGCAGTACTTC.

The rearrangement links TRBV27 to TRBJ2-2, with 12 bases fitting TRBD2. Losses at the gene ends were 4 bases for V and 3 bases for J; bases not matched to a gene: 18. Looked up from germline, CDR1 is MNHEY and CDR2 is SMNVEV (reference sequence). There are 21 residues in the CDR3. The CDR3 DNA is TGTGCCAGCAGTTCAGAAGGACTAGCGGGGTATGTCCCACAGGACACCGGGGAGCTGTTTTTT. This gives the protein CASSSEGLAGYVPQDTGELFF.

The rearrangement links TRBV19 to TRBJ2-5; 10 bases map to TRBD2. CDR1 and CDR2 (germline): LNHDA, SQIVND (reference sequence). With V trimmed by 7 bases and J by 9 bases, 8 bases remained unmatched. The CDR3 totals 13 residues. The CDR3 nucleotides read TGTGCCAGTAACTCCGGGACTAGCGACCCCCAGTACTTC. It specifies CASNSGTSDPQYF. Together with reference TRBV19 and TRBJ2-5, the CDR3 gives the full variable domain: DGGITQSPKYLFRKEGQNVTLSCEQNLNHDAMYWYRQDPGQGLRLIYYSQIVNDFQKGDIAEGYSVSREKKESFPLTVTSAQKNPTAFYLCASNSGTSDPQYFGPGTRLLVL.

This chain connects TRBV24-1 to TRBJ2-1; 10 bases match TRBD2. The CDR3 is 16 residues long. CDR1 is KGHDR, CDR2 SFDVKD, per germline. Losses at the gene ends were 4 bases for V and 2 bases for J; bases not matched to a gene: 4. The CDR3 here is CATSDLAGATYNEQFF. CDR3 nucleotides: TGTGCCACCAGTGACCTAGCGGGAGCAACCTACAATGAGCAGTTCTTC.

The CDR3 bases are TGTGCCAGCAGTAAAACTAGCGGGTGGGAAGAGACCCAGTACTTC. Residues: CASSKTSGWEETQYF. The gene calls are TRBV6-5 and TRBJ2-5, with 9 positions matching TRBD2. J lost 3 bases, V lost 5 bases, and 7 bases had no gene match. Per germline, CDR1 MNHEY and CDR2 SVGAGI. The CDR3 consists of 15 residues.

This chain links TRBV20-1 with TRBJ1-1; D is unresolved. Germline V CDR1 and CDR2: DFQATT, SNEGSKA (reference sequence). Trimming took 3 bases from V and 0 from J, leaving 5 bases between them. The CDR3 runs 12 residues. CDR3 residues: CSASLVNTEAFF. The CDR3, as DNA: TGCAGTGCTAGTCTAGTGAACACTGAAGCTTTCTTT.

This clone was picked up one time. J is TRBJ2-6 and V is TRBV25-1; D gene uncertain. The CDR3 sequence is 14 residues long. Trimming cost V 4 bases and J 1 base, with 5 bases left between them. Per germline, CDR1 MGHDK and CDR2 SYGVNS. The CDR3 DNA follows: TGTGCCAGCAGTGTTACATCTGGGGCCAACGTCCTGACTTTC. Translation gives CASSVTSGANVLTF.

This rearrangement joins TRBV5-1 to TRBJ2-7, with 7 bases fitting TRBD2. The CDR3 is 16 amino acids. The germline V gene encodes CDR1 SGHRS and CDR2 YFSETQ. Unmatched junction bases numbered 6, after V lost 0 bases and J lost 0 bases. CDR3: CASSLESGASSYEQYF. The CDR3 nucleotides are TGCGCCAGCAGCTTGGAGAGCGGGGCGAGCTCCTACGAGCAGTACTTC.

The chain uses TRBV6-1 and TRBJ2-1; 7 bases fit TRBD2. Germline values: CDR1 MNHNS, CDR2 SASEGT. The CDR3 length is 12 residues. The trim removed 8 bases at V and 2 bases at J, leaving 0 bases unmatched. CDR3 nucleotide sequence: TGTGCCAGCGGACTAGCCTACAATGAGCAGTTCTTC. Amino acids: CASGLAYNEQFF.

The chain carries TRBV7-9 and TRBJ2-5; 10 bases align to TRBD2. V shed 5 bases and J 4 bases; nucleotides not matched to a gene: 10. The CDR3 runs 16 residues. Germline V gene data show CDR1 as SEHNR and CDR2 as FQNEAQ (reference sequence). CDR3 in DNA: TGTGCCAGCAGCGTTGGGGTAGCGGGAGGCGGAGAGACCCAGTACTTC. Protein product: CASSVGVAGGGETQYF.

The chain recombines TRBV5-4 with TRBJ2-7, with TRBD1 identical over 10 bases. Germline V CDR1 and CDR2: SGHNT, YYREEE (reference sequence). This CDR3 is 13 amino acids long. Trimming removed 4 bases from V and 4 bases from J; junction bases left unmatched: 2. The CDR3 DNA reads TGTGCCAGCAGCCCGGACAGGGGGTACGAGCAGTACTTC. Translated, it gives CASSPDRGYEQYF.

The chain joins TRBV18 to TRBJ2-5; the D is unclear. Germline CDR1 KGHSH, CDR2 LQKENI. The CDR3 extends over 14 amino acids. Trimming cost V 3 bases and J 5 bases, with 13 bases left between them. This CDR3 reads CASSPGPGEETQYF. For the CDR3, the DNA is TGTGCCAGCTCACCTGGGCCCGGCGAGGAGACCCAGTACTTC.

The chain combines TRBV5-1 with TRBJ2-3; the match to TRBD2 covers 10 bases. V dropped 0 bases and J dropped 4; count of bases not matched to a gene: 11. The CDR3 contains 18 residues. Germline CDR1 reads SGHRS; CDR2 reads YFSETQ. CDR3 sequence (DNA): TGCGCCAGCAGCTTGGCCCGGATATCTAGCGGGGGAGCAGATACGCAGTATTTT. Encoded protein: CASSLARISSGGADTQYF.

The J gene is TRBJ1-2, the V gene TRBV5-1, with a possible D match to TRBD1 (6 bases). CDR1 and CDR2 (germline): SGHRS, YFSETQ. The CDR3 contains 19 residues. The ends were cut back, 4 bases at V and 1 base at J, with 26 bases in the middle. The CDR3 protein is CASSPVATTTGTFNYGYTF. The CDR3 DNA follows: TGCGCCAGCAGCCCGGTAGCGACGACTACAGGGACCTTTAACTATGGCTACACCTTC.

V gene TRBV6-1 combines with J gene TRBJ2-5; 8 positions match TRBD2. CDR1 is MNHNS and CDR2 is SASEGT in the germline V gene. This CDR3 has 14 residues. J gave up 7 bases and V 2 bases, and 6 bases lay outside the gene matches. DNA for the CDR3: TGTGCCAGCAGTGAACCGGGACTAGAAGGGACCCAGTACTTC. This translates into CASSEPGLEGTQYF.

The chain joins TRBV5-4 to TRBJ1-2; 11 bases are shared with TRBD1. Germline V lookup: CDR1 SGHNT, CDR2 YYREEE (reference sequence). The J segment lost 6 bases and the V segment lost 4 bases, leaving 17 bases of the junction unmatched. CDR3 length equals 18 residues. CDR3 protein: CASSPTVSTGQGVDGYTF. CDR3 in DNA: TGTGCCAGCAGCCCGACCGTATCCACGGGACAGGGGGTAGATGGCTACACCTTC.

The chain employs TRBV7-8 and TRBJ1-6; 9 nucleotides match TRBD1. Unmatched junction bases numbered 8, after V lost 5 bases and J lost 3 bases. This CDR3 spans 17 amino acids. Germline CDR1 reads SGHVS; CDR2 reads FQNEAQ. The CDR3 region is CASSRGDRVSYNSPLHF. Written as DNA, the CDR3 is TGTGCCAGCAGCAGGGGGGACAGGGTGAGCTATAATTCACCCCTCCACTTT.

The V call is TRBV7-9, the J call TRBJ1-1; D remains ambiguous. Germline V CDR1 and CDR2: SEHNR, FQNEAQ (reference sequence). The CDR3 has 12 residues. V lost 2 bases and J lost 7, with 8 bases in between. The CDR3 nucleotides are TGTGCCAGCAGCTTACTGACGGGTGAAGCTTTCTTT. Its protein product is CASSLLTGEAFF.

The chain uses TRBV29-1 and TRBJ2-2; TRBD2 matches 8 bases. The CDR3 length is 15 residues. After removal of 7 bases from V and 5 bases from J, the junction contained 12 bases not matched to a gene. Germline CDR1 and CDR2: SQVTM and ANQGSEA. The CDR3 region has the DNA TGCAGCGCCGGGACTCTGCCGGGAGGGACCGGGGAGCTGTTTTTT. Translated: CSAGTLPGGTGELFF.

The genes are TRBV7-9 and TRBJ2-7, with TRBD1 matching 7 bases. CDR3 length: 15 amino acids. The germline V gene encodes CDR1 SEHNR and CDR2 FQNEAQ (reference sequence). The trim removed 2 bases at V and 4 bases at J, leaving 8 bases unmatched. The CDR3 reads CASSLPTGFRYEQYF. CDR3 nucleotides: TGTGCCAGCAGCTTACCGACAGGGTTTCGGTACGAGCAGTACTTC.

CDR3 nucleotide sequence: TGTGCCAGCACCCCGGCGGTAGCGGGAGTGGGAGAGACCCAGTACTTC. It is translated as CASTPAVAGVGETQYF. The chain is built from TRBV11-3 and TRBJ2-5, with 9 bases fitting TRBD2. Germline values: CDR1 SGHNT, CDR2 YENEEA. The CDR3 covers 16 residues. The V and J ends lost 7 bases and 4 bases, in that order; junction bases with no gene match: 13. The whole variable domain, filled in from reference TRBV11-3 and TRBJ2-5, reads EAGVVQSPRYKIIEKKQPVAFWCNPISGHNTLYWYLQNLGQGPELLIRYENEEAVDDSQLPKDRFSAERLKGVDSTLKIQPAELGDSAVYLCASTPAVAGVGETQYFGPGTRLLVL.

The J gene is TRBJ1-1, the V gene TRBV10-3; maybe TRBD1 (5 bases). CDR3 size: 13 residues. V gave up 7 bases and J gave up 1 base, with 10 bases separating them. CDR1 is ENHRY and CDR2 is SYGVKD in the germline V gene. CDR3 coding DNA: TGTGCCATCACTGGGGCCCCGAACACTGAAGCTTTCTTT. Translation: CAITGAPNTEAFF.

Here the CDR3 reads CASSPRLVYEQYF. CDR3 nucleotide sequence: TGTGCCAGCAGTCCCCGACTCGTCTACGAGCAGTACTTC. This sequence joins TRBV6-6 and TRBJ2-7, with D uncertain. V was trimmed by 5 bases and J by 3 bases, leaving 11 bases between them. CDR3 length equals 13 residues. Germline-derived CDR1 and CDR2 are MNHNY and SVGAGI (reference sequence).

The V and J genes are TRBV15 and TRBJ2-2; 7 positions match TRBD1. This CDR3 is built from 15 residues. Germline CDR1 and CDR2: LNHNV and YYDKDF (reference sequence). The V segment lost 3 bases and the J segment 6 bases; nucleotides outside the gene matches: 7. In nucleotides, the CDR3 is TGTGCCACCAGCAGTTTTGGAACAGGGGCCGGGGAGCTGTTTTTT. Amino acids: CATSSFGTGAGELFF.

The genes are TRBV11-1 and TRBJ2-5, with 10 bases lining up with TRBD2. This CDR3 is 19 amino acids long. Germline values: CDR1 SGHAT, CDR2 FQDESV (reference sequence). The ends lost 0 bases at V and 0 bases at J; junction bases unmatched: 10. In DNA form, the CDR3 reads TGTGCCAGCAGCTTAGCGAAGGGAAGCGGGAGGGTTTACCAAGAGACCCAGTACTTC. It encodes CASSLAKGSGRVYQETQYF.